Below, 14 T cell receptor beta chains from the same sample are listed, as sequenced in a study of blood T cells in healthy people across ages. Combining a sample-barcoded 5' primer with a J-beta primer mix, a second PCR ran for roughly 7 to 11 cycles. TCRdb recomputed calls from the 5' RACE reads with MiXCR, one row per CDR3 protein. The table has roughly 1,500,000 distinct CDR3 sequences, about 43% seen once. Material: blood. These receptors came from a woman aged 18-29 years in good health.

The chain carries TRBV9 and TRBJ2-1; 7 positions agree with TRBD1. This CDR3 has 14 residues. Per the germline V gene, CDR1 is SGDLS and CDR2 is YYNGEE. V shed 2 bases and J 6 bases; nucleotides not matched to a gene: 5. CDR3 coding DNA: TGTGCCAGCAGCGTGGCGACAGGGTTCAATGAGCAGTTCTTC. Its protein product is CASSVATGFNEQFF.

The chain uses TRBV2 and TRBJ2-7; 8 bases fit TRBD1. Germline V lookup: CDR1 SNHLY, CDR2 FYNNEI. This CDR3 has 17 amino acids. Losses at the gene ends were 5 bases for V and 0 bases for J; bases not matched to a gene: 12. This CDR3 reads CASSLGTGSFTSYEQYF. CDR3 in DNA: TGTGCCAGCAGTCTCGGGACAGGTAGCTTCACCTCCTACGAGCAGTACTTC.

In regard to this clonotype: One end of the junction is discordant with germline, which a read error may explain. The chain uses TRBV9 and TRBJ1-5, with a tentative D call TRBD1 (5 bases). Germline values: CDR1 SGDLS, CDR2 YYNGEE. This CDR3 has 15 amino acids. This CDR3 is CASSVGSGLNRPQHF. In nucleotides, the CDR3 is TGTGCCAGCAGCGTAGGCTCAGGGCTCAATCGGCCCCAGCATTTT.

Of note for this clonotype: The DNA is omitted, as the CDR3 cannot be located on it reliably, and the CDR3 follows TCRdb's listing. This CDR3 reads CASSSSGQGLTDTQYF. The chain uses TRBV6-9 and TRBJ2-3; whether TRBD1, the table's D call, matches the DNA was not checked. In germline, CDR1 is MNHGY, CDR2 SVAAGI. The CDR3 length equals 16 residues, ends included.

The chain links TRBV5-1 to TRBJ1-1; 9 nucleotides line up with TRBD1. Germline V gives CDR1 SGHRS, CDR2 YFSETQ. The length of the CDR3 is 14 residues. With V trimmed by 6 bases and J by 3 bases, 6 bases remained unmatched. CDR3 nucleotides: TGCGCCAGCAAAGACTACAGGGGGCACACTGAAGCTTTCTTT. It specifies CASKDYRGHTEAFF.

This chain's CDR3 is CASSLAGQGPNPQHF. CDR3 DNA sequence: TGTGCCAGCAGCTTAGCGGGACAGGGGCCGAATCCCCAGCATTTT. This sequence joins TRBV7-2 and TRBJ1-5; 10 bases align to TRBD1. This CDR3 contains 15 residues. J lost 10 bases, V lost 0 bases, and 6 bases had no gene match. The germline gives CDR1 SGHTA, CDR2 FQGNSA. The variable domain in full, completed from reference TRBV7-2 and TRBJ1-5, reads GAGVSQSPSNKVTEKGKDVELRCDPISGHTALYWYRQSLGQGLEFLIYFQGNSAPDKSGLPSDRFSAERTGGSVSTLTIQRTQQEDSAVYLCASSLAGQGPNPQHFGDGTRLSIL.

The chain carries TRBV2 and TRBJ1-1, with no clear D. CDR3 length: 13 amino acids. V lost 6 bases and J lost 2, with 10 bases in between. From germline, CDR1 is SNHLY and CDR2 FYNNEI. CDR3 sequence: CASRGGINTEAFF. The DNA for the CDR3 is TGTGCCAGCAGAGGAGGGATTAACACTGAAGCTTTCTTT.

V and J are TRBV18 and TRBJ2-7; D gene uncertain. The CDR3 extends over 14 amino acids. Trimming stripped 2 bases from V and 4 bases from J, with 12 bases between. Looked up from germline, CDR1 is KGHSH and CDR2 is LQKENI. The CDR3 loop reads CASSPSRAPYEQYF. The CDR3 DNA reads TGTGCCAGCTCACCATCTAGGGCCCCGTACGAGCAGTACTTC.

This clonotype was found a few times. This chain joins TRBV20-1 and TRBJ2-3; 11 positions match TRBD2. J lost 5 bases, V lost 6 bases, and 19 bases had no gene match. The CDR3 is 18 amino acids. Germline CDR1 is DFQATT and CDR2 is SNEGSKA (reference sequence). CDR3 nucleotide sequence: TGCAGTGCGGGTGGCTTTATAGCGGGAGGGACATTGGAAGATACGCAGTATTTT. Amino acids: CSAGGFIAGGTLEDTQYF.

This clonotype occurred a few times. The rearrangement links TRBV10-3 to TRBJ2-3; D possibly uses TRBD1 or TRBD2 (6 bases each). The length of the CDR3 is 12 residues. CDR1 ENHRY and CDR2 SYGVKD come from the germline V gene. Between the trimmed V and J ends, which lost 3 bases and 8 bases, there was a span of 9 bases. The CDR3 reads CAISDRGGTQYF. The CDR3 bases are TGTGCCATCAGTGACAGGGGAGGTACGCAGTATTTT.

A word on this clonotype: Mismatch with germline at one junction end may stem from a read error. The rearrangement uses TRBV6-5 and TRBJ2-5; TRBD1 aligns across 9 bases. This CDR3 is 15 amino acids long. Germline V lookup: CDR1 MNHEY, CDR2 SVGAGI. The CDR3 DNA sequence: TGTGCCAGCAGTTACGGACAGGGGAGGGGAGAGACCCTGTACTTC. Translated: CASSYGQGRGETLYF.

This clonotype occurred a few times. This chain connects TRBV10-3 to TRBJ2-1; 7 bases are shared with TRBD2. CDR1 and CDR2 (germline): ENHRY, SYGVKD. This CDR3 contains 15 residues. V trimming: 10 bases; J trimming: 5 bases; junction bases outside the gene matches: 14. This CDR3 reads CATAVGGGPNNEQFF. In DNA, the CDR3 is TGTGCCACCGCAGTTGGGGGAGGGCCTAACAATGAGCAGTTCTTC.

This clonotype showed up just a few times. This chain links TRBV6-1 with TRBJ1-4; D is uncertain. This CDR3 has 13 amino acids. V was shortened by 6 bases and J by 5 bases, with 10 bases between the two germline ends. In germline, CDR1 is MNHNS, CDR2 SASEGT. CDR3 nucleotides: TGTGCCAGCAGATTGACTGGAAATGAAAAACTGTTTTTT. This sequence encodes CASRLTGNEKLFF.

The chain has TRBV9 and TRBJ1-2; a weak D match, TRBD1 (5 bases). V was pared by 4 bases and J by 3 bases, with 22 bases between. This CDR3 has 17 amino acids. CDR1 SGDLS and CDR2 YYNGEE come from the germline V gene. The CDR3 sequence is CASSPSGWGREDYGYTF. Written as DNA, the CDR3 is TGTGCCAGCAGCCCCAGTGGGTGGGGCAGGGAGGACTATGGCTACACCTTC.